Described below is a single T cell receptor (beta chain) sequence and its context. Its matching antigen is unknown. The record originates from a study of molecular identifiers for immune sequencing clone quantification. Across the whole study: Naive CD8 cell RNA, from approximately 20,000 or 100,000 cells, was split five ways in replicates, with four sequenced. Regarding the study as a whole: Shared barcodes on identical TCR molecules could underestimate the sizes of highly expanded clones.

Previously described methods and listed TCR primers were used for bulk TCR libraries. TCRdb recomputed calls from the PCR reads with MiXCR, one row per CDR3 protein. This sample has approximately 100,000 distinct CDR3 sequences, with around a third found just once. The germline gives CDR1 MNHEY, CDR2 SMNVEV (reference sequence). The V and J ends lost 5 bases and 11 bases, in that order; junction bases with no gene match: 9. This CDR3 comprises 13 residues. The origin of this receptor is a human donor in good health. Some libraries in this study had Jurkat cell RNA spiked in. Material: naive CD8+ T cells from blood, with Jurkat cell RNA spiked in. The sample's subset: FACS-sorted CD8+CD4-CCR7+CD45RA+ naive T cells. The chain combines TRBV27 with TRBJ2-4; 7 bases agree with TRBD1. The CDR3 sequence: CASSQGQLSVQYF. The CDR3 DNA is TGTGCCAGCAGTCAGGGACAGCTAAGCGTTCAGTACTTC.